What follows are 29 T cell receptor beta chains derived from one specimen sequenced in a study of cytomegalovirus exposure and HLA in healthy donors. Use of 60 Vbeta and 13 Jbeta primers characterized the PCR. Here immunoSEQ multiplex PCR was the method, and the copy in TCRdb shows in-frame clones only, minus some. The sample holds more than 200,000 clones. Sequenced: PBMCs. The receptors derive from a woman aged 25 to 39 in good health and CMV-seropositive.

This rearrangement joins TRBV27 to TRBJ2-1; possible D gene TRBD2, 5 bases. From germline, CDR1 is MNHEY and CDR2 SMNVEV (reference sequence). The CDR3 length is 16 residues. Trimming shortened V by 0 bases and J by 0 bases, and 9 bases separated the two germline ends. CDR3 DNA: TGTGCCAGCAGTTTATCCGGTGGGAGCTCCTACAATGAGCAGTTCTTC. This codes for CASSLSGGSSYNEQFF.

The chain recombines TRBV19 with TRBJ2-1; TRBD1 agrees at 9 bases. The germline CDR1 and CDR2 sequences are LNHDA and SQIVND (reference sequence). CDR3 length: 16 amino acids. Trimming removed 3 bases from V and 4 bases from J; junction bases left unmatched: 7. DNA of the CDR3: TGTGCCAGTAGTATCAGTGTGACAGGGGGGTACAATGAGCAGTTCTTC. It yields the protein CASSISVTGGYNEQFF.

The chain carries TRBV7-9 and TRBJ1-2, with D possibly being TRBD1 (6 bases). V was clipped by 4 bases and J by 6 bases, with 15 bases between them. The CDR3 length is 14 residues. Germline V gene sequence: CDR1 SEHNR, CDR2 FQNEAQ (reference sequence). The CDR3 DNA reads as TGTGCCAGCAGCTCCGGACAGCCGGGTGATGGCTACACCTTC. Residues: CASSSGQPGDGYTF.

V usage is TRBV6-5 and J usage is TRBJ2-7; 7 bases are a match to TRBD2. The CDR3 covers 15 residues. Germline loops: CDR1 MNHEY, CDR2 SVGAGI. Losses at the gene ends were 4 bases for V and 0 bases for J; bases not matched to a gene: 6. This chain's CDR3 is CASSSNGLDSYEQYF. CDR3 DNA sequence: TGTGCCAGCAGTTCTAATGGACTAGACTCCTACGAGCAGTACTTC.

As concerns this clone: Other nucleotide sequences in the sample specify the same CDR3. The chain links TRBV2 to TRBJ1-3; D is unresolved. Deletions cut 2 bases from V and 2 bases from J, with 7 bases between. Germline V CDR1 and CDR2: SNHLY, FYNNEI. The CDR3 covers 14 residues. CDR3 DNA sequence: TGTGCCAGCAGTGAACCGCGAGCTGGAAACACCATATATTTT. It specifies CASSEPRAGNTIYF.

V and J are TRBV15 and TRBJ2-3; possible D gene TRBD1, 5 bases. The CDR3 loop spans 16 amino acids. Germline V gene data show CDR1 as LNHNV and CDR2 as YYDKDF (reference sequence). With 0 bases removed from V and 14 bases from J, the gap between germline ends came to 24 bases. CDR3 loop: CATSRESWGKDGRVYF. The CDR3 DNA follows: TGTGCCACCAGCAGAGAATCGTGGGGCAAGGACGGCCGAGTGTATTTT.

The chain couples TRBV19 to TRBJ2-2; D possibly corresponds to TRBD2 (7 bases). The germline V gene encodes CDR1 LNHDA and CDR2 SQIVND (reference sequence). Deletions cut 3 bases from V and 5 bases from J, with 13 bases between. CDR3 length: 15 residues. CDR3 DNA sequence: TGTGCCAGTAGTATGGGAGGGGGTGGAACCGGGGAGCTGTTTTTT. It codes for CASSMGGGGTGELFF.

V gene TRBV10-3 combines with J gene TRBJ2-3; D might be TRBD1 (5 bases). The V end lost 0 bases, the J end lost 3 bases, and 10 bases lay between the germline ends. The germline V gene encodes CDR1 ENHRY and CDR2 SYGVKD. The CDR3 consists of 15 residues. CDR3 sequence reads: CAISESGAGTDTQYF. The CDR3 coding sequence is TGTGCCATCAGTGAGTCTGGGGCTGGGACAGATACGCAGTATTTT.

This sequence joins TRBV6-1 and TRBJ1-1; D possibly corresponds to TRBD1 (5 bases). This CDR3 is 13 amino acids long. The germline gives CDR1 MNHNS, CDR2 SASEGT. Trimming cost V 4 bases and J 7 bases, with 13 bases left between them. CDR3 sequence: CASSVRGTGEAFF. The CDR3 DNA reads as TGTGCCAGCAGTGTAAGGGGAACCGGTGAAGCTTTCTTT.

The chain recombines TRBV9 with TRBJ1-4; TRBD1 matches at 7 bases. CDR1 SGDLS and CDR2 YYNGEE come from the germline V gene. The ends lost 7 bases at V and 0 bases at J; junction bases unmatched: 9. The CDR3 consists of 16 residues. CDR3 coding DNA: TGTGCCAGCTCGGGGAACAGGGGTGCAACTAATGAAAAACTGTTTTTT. The encoded protein is CASSGNRGATNEKLFF.

The chain combines TRBV6-6 with TRBJ1-2; 8 nucleotides align to TRBD1. Germline CDR1 reads MNHNY; CDR2 reads SVGAGI (reference sequence). The CDR3 has 13 amino acids. V was pared by 4 bases and J by 4 bases, with 2 bases of the junction left unmatched. CDR3 sequence reads: CASSSQGVYGYTF. The CDR3 DNA reads as TGTGCCAGCAGTTCACAGGGGGTCTATGGCTACACCTTC.

The rearrangement uses TRBV29-1 and TRBJ2-5; a weak D match, TRBD2 (5 bases). Trimming removed 0 bases from V and 1 base from J, with 18 bases in between. The CDR3 length is 17 residues. Germline CDR1 reads SQVTM; CDR2 reads ANQGSEA. The CDR3 bases are TGCAGCGTTGAAGACCGAGGAGGATCCCCCGTCCAAGAGACCCAGTACTTC. Protein: CSVEDRGGSPVQETQYF.

The chain is built from TRBV7-2 and TRBJ2-2; D is uncertain. The CDR3 runs 15 residues. V was shortened by 3 bases and J by 4 bases, with 12 bases between the two germline ends. Looked up from germline, CDR1 is SGHTA and CDR2 is FQGNSA. The CDR3 nucleotides read TGTGCCAGCAGCTTGGGCCCAGCCCGCACCGGGGAGCTGTTTTTT. Its protein is CASSLGPARTGELFF.

This rearrangement joins TRBV11-2 to TRBJ2-1; D is perhaps TRBD1 (5 bases). V was shortened by 4 bases and J by 3 bases, with 16 bases between the two germline ends. CDR3 length: 16 residues. Germline V gene lookup returns CDR1 SGHAT and CDR2 FQNNGV. In DNA form, the CDR3 reads TGTGCCAGCAGCTCTCCACGGTGGGGCAACTACAATGAGCAGTTCTTC. This codes for CASSSPRWGNYNEQFF.

J is TRBJ2-7 and V is TRBV18; TRBD1 matches 10 bases. V trimming: 3 bases; J trimming: 7 bases; junction bases outside the gene matches: 12. The CDR3 loop spans 16 amino acids. Germline V CDR1 and CDR2: KGHSH, LQKENI. CDR3 sequence reads: CASSPTSDRGRGEQYF. CDR3 nucleotides: TGTGCCAGCTCACCGACTTCTGACAGGGGGCGAGGTGAGCAGTACTTC.

This chain connects TRBV19 to TRBJ2-7, with D uncertain. The V gene lost 10 bases and the J gene lost 2 bases, with 12 bases spanning the gap. Germline assignment: CDR1 LNHDA and CDR2 SQIVND (reference sequence). The CDR3 has 12 residues. The CDR3 protein is CATSDFTYEQYF. For the CDR3, the DNA is TGTGCCACGAGCGACTTTACCTACGAGCAGTACTTC.

The chain uses TRBV7-9 and TRBJ1-5; D is unclear. CDR1 SEHNR and CDR2 FQNEAQ come from the germline V gene (reference sequence). This CDR3 is 15 amino acids long. The V end lost 2 bases, the J end lost 7 bases, and 15 bases lay between the germline ends. The CDR3 bases are TGTGCCAGCAGCTTAATGGGCAGCAGTTCGCAGCCCCAGCATTTT. This translates into CASSLMGSSSQPQHF.

The chain employs TRBV6-6 and TRBJ2-7; 9 bases align to TRBD1. The CDR3 contains 13 residues. Germline lookup yields CDR1 MNHNY and CDR2 SVGAGI (reference sequence). Trimming took 6 bases from V and 7 from J; bases not matched to a gene: 7. CDR3 in DNA: TGTGCCAGCAGGGGACAGGGAGTGGGAGAGCAGTACTTC. It is translated as CASRGQGVGEQYF.

The chain uses TRBV27 and TRBJ2-5; a possible D gene is TRBD2 (6 bases). CDR3 length: 13 residues. Germline CDR1 is MNHEY and CDR2 is SMNVEV (reference sequence). Between the trimmed V and J ends, which lost 6 bases and 2 bases, there was a span of 10 bases. In DNA, the CDR3 is TGTGCCAGCAGGAATGCGGGACAAGAGACCCAGTACTTC. Translation: CASRNAGQETQYF.

The CDR3 coding sequence is TGTGCCAGCAGCCAATGGGGACAGTCCTACGAGCAGTACTTC. It yields the protein CASSQWGQSYEQYF. This chain uses TRBV5-6 with TRBJ2-7; TRBD1 matches 7 bases. The CDR3 extends over 14 amino acids. Per the germline V gene, CDR1 is SGHDT and CDR2 is YYEEEE. Trimming at V came to 4 bases and at J to 1 base, leaving 5 bases not matched to a gene.

The chain employs TRBV7-2 and TRBJ2-5; 7 bases match TRBD2. This CDR3 region has 15 residues. The germline V gene has CDR1 SGHTA and CDR2 FQGNSA. Trimming at V came to 1 base and at J to 7 bases, leaving 9 bases not matched to a gene. The CDR3 loop reads CASSLGGGRLGTQYF. DNA for the CDR3: TGTGCCAGCAGCTTAGGGGGGGGACGGCTCGGGACCCAGTACTTC.

The chain links TRBV5-6 to TRBJ1-4, with 8 bases fitting TRBD1. This CDR3 has 14 residues. Germline CDR1 SGHDT, CDR2 YYEEEE. Losses at the gene ends were 4 bases for V and 7 bases for J; bases not matched to a gene: 6. CDR3 sequence: CASSSRTGFEKLFF. The CDR3 region has the DNA TGTGCCAGCAGCAGCCGGACAGGGTTTGAAAAACTGTTTTTT.

This chain joins TRBV11-2 and TRBJ1-1; TRBD1 matches 10 bases. The CDR3 has 15 residues. Losses at the gene ends were 7 bases for V and 3 bases for J; bases not matched to a gene: 8. Germline V gives CDR1 SGHAT, CDR2 FQNNGV. CDR3 loop: CASTLGTGVYTEAFF. CDR3 bases: TGTGCCAGCACCCTCGGGACAGGGGTTTACACTGAAGCTTTCTTT.

The rearrangement uses TRBV6-5 and TRBJ2-7; D possibly corresponds to TRBD1 (5 bases). The CDR3 has 14 residues. The germline V gene has CDR1 MNHEY and CDR2 SVGAGI. The V end lost 6 bases, the J end lost 7 bases, and 19 bases lay between the germline ends. For the CDR3, the DNA is TGTGCCAGCAGGGACGTTTATGGGGCGGATGAGCAGTACTTC. It translates to CASRDVYGADEQYF.

The gene calls are TRBV18 and TRBJ2-1; possible D gene TRBD2, 5 bases. Germline V gene data show CDR1 as KGHSH and CDR2 as LQKENI. V lost 2 bases and J 8 bases, leaving 13 bases between the germline ends. CDR3 length: 14 amino acids. CDR3 sequence reads: CASSPNSGSDEQFF. The DNA for the CDR3 is TGTGCCAGCTCACCAAACTCGGGATCCGATGAGCAGTTCTTC.

V is TRBV7-9 and J is TRBJ2-3, with 13 positions matching TRBD2. The V gene end was trimmed by 5 bases and the J gene end by 3 bases; junction bases not matched to a gene: 14. CDR3 length equals 19 residues. The germline V gene encodes CDR1 SEHNR and CDR2 FQNEAQ (reference sequence). This CDR3 is CASSAHFRTSGSWTDTQYF. The CDR3 bases are TGTGCCAGCAGCGCACACTTCCGGACTAGCGGGAGTTGGACAGATACGCAGTATTTT.

V is TRBV9 and J is TRBJ2-1, with 12 nucleotides matching TRBD2. CDR1 is SGDLS and CDR2 is YYNGEE in the germline V gene. The CDR3 is 16 residues long. The V and J ends lost 2 bases and 4 bases, in that order; junction bases with no gene match: 4. This CDR3 reads CASSVTSGGLYNEQFF. DNA for the CDR3: TGTGCCAGCAGCGTTACTAGCGGGGGGCTATACAATGAGCAGTTCTTC.

This chain links TRBV14 with TRBJ1-2; D is unresolved. Germline V lookup: CDR1 SGHDN, CDR2 FVKESK. The CDR3 is made up of 13 amino acids. V was clipped by 4 bases and J by 0 bases, with 6 bases between them. The DNA for the CDR3 is TGTGCCAGCAGCCCCACAGCTAACTATGGCTACACCTTC. Its protein product is CASSPTANYGYTF.

The rearrangement uses TRBV28 and TRBJ2-5; unclear D gene. Trimming shortened V by 2 bases and J by 5 bases, and 9 bases separated the two germline ends. The CDR3 has 13 residues. Germline CDR1 MDHEN, CDR2 SYDVKM. The CDR3 region has the DNA TGTGCCAGCAGTTTAAGTTCGGGTGAGACCCAGTACTTC. Its protein is CASSLSSGETQYF.